These T cell receptor beta chains were read from a single sample in a study of metastatic and nonmetastatic thyroid tumors. TCRdb re-analyzed the PCR reads through MiXCR. The sample consists of 15,000 to 20,000 clones, 29% of them appearing once. The sequenced sample was tumor tissue. The receptors were sampled from a female donor with papillary thyroid cancer or a benign thyroid nodule (not recorded which). Some clones in this sample may be carry-over from other donors' samples. Both conserved end residues are part of each CDR3. D genes are given only for firm matches. Part of the rows lack a size; the others show once, few, many or a class for expanded clones.

v_call	cdr3_length	clone_size	j_call	d_call	cdr3_aa	cdr3_nt
TRBV6-1	12	few	TRBJ2-3	-	CASSGLSDTQYF	TGTGCCAGCAGTGGGTTATCAGATACGCAGTATTTT
TRBV20-1	15	-	TRBJ2-3	-	CSARDRGTSTDTQYF	TGCAGTGCTAGAGATCGGGGGACTAGCACAGATACGCAGTATTTT
TRBV20-1	15	many	TRBJ2-1	TRBD2	CSAREGSGAYNEQFF	TGCAGTGCTAGAGAAGGTAGCGGGGCCTACAATGAGCAGTTCTTC
TRBV11-2	14	-	TRBJ2-1	TRBD2	CASSLDSGRDEQFF	TGTGCCAGCAGTTTAGATTCGGGGAGGGATGAGCAGTTCTTC
TRBV25-1	12	-	TRBJ1-2	-	CASKGGVYGYTF	TGTGCCAGCAAAGGGGGAGTCTATGGCTACACCTTC
TRBV27	16	few	TRBJ2-2	-	CASKTHDVSNTGELFF	TGTGCCAGCAAAACACATGACGTCTCGAACACCGGGGAGCTGTTTTTT
TRBV5-1	16	-	TRBJ2-6	-	CASSPRTPLGANVLTF	TGCGCCAGCAGCCCTCGGACACCATTGGGGGCCAACGTCCTGACTTTC
TRBV7-6	14	once	TRBJ2-7	TRBD1	CASSWTGDSYEQYF	TGTGCCAGCAGCTGGACAGGGGACTCCTACGAGCAGTACTTC
TRBV5-1	14	-	TRBJ2-1	TRBD2	CASSSGTSGNEQFF	TGCGCCAGCAGCTCCGGGACTAGCGGTAATGAGCAGTTCTTC
TRBV28	13	-	TRBJ2-2	-	CASGTSNTGELFF	TGTGCCAGCGGGACATCGAACACCGGGGAGCTGTTTTTT
TRBV20-1	13	-	TRBJ1-2	-	CSARDPGIEGYTF	TGCAGTGCTAGAGATCCAGGGATTGAAGGCTACACCTTC
TRBV6-1	16	-	TRBJ2-2	-	CASSDTGAGHTGELFF	TGTGCCAGCAGTGATACAGGGGCGGGACACACCGGGGAGCTGTTTTTT
TRBV7-2	16	few	TRBJ1-1	TRBD1	CASSLAGTVYNTEAFF	TGTGCCAGCAGCTTAGCGGGGACAGTTTACAACACTGAAGCTTTCTTT
TRBV4-1	17	-	TRBJ1-5	-	CASSLHGGGGANQPQHF	TGCGCCAGCAGCCTTCATGGGGGGGGAGGTGCGAATCAGCCCCAGCATTTT
TRBV5-6	12	once	TRBJ2-1	-	CASSGRPHEQFF	TGTGCCAGCAGCGGACGGCCCCATGAGCAGTTCTTC
TRBV6-1	15	-	TRBJ2-3	TRBD2	CASSDSLAGADTQYF	TGTGCCAGCAGTGACTCACTAGCGGGAGCAGATACGCAGTATTTT
TRBV28	13	-	TRBJ1-2	-	CASSRVPGGGYTF	TGTGCCAGCAGTCGCGTTCCAGGCGGGGGCTACACCTTC